This T cell receptor (beta chain) comes out of a study of T cells in women clearing cervical HPV infection. Study context: Cases were women with histologically confirmed HPV16-related CIN3 or worse, including a couple of invasive cancers. Control women cleared a single incident HPV16 infection within 12 months.

The table came from immunoSEQ multiplex PCR; TCRdb's copy has only in-frame clones and leaves some out. Reported are around 31,000 clones; the ten largest clones contain 3.5% to 5.5%. This CDR3 has 16 amino acids. Germline loops: CDR1 SNHLY, CDR2 FYNNEI. V gave up 3 bases and J gave up 2 bases; unmatched junction bases: 9. With regard to this clone: Its antigen remains unknown. The CDR3 end is not reached by the read, which stops 3 residues before it; the germline J gene fills it in.

Study outcomes and limitations: Cases carried less TRBV6-7 than controls: about 0.1% versus 0.15%. T-cell numbers per sample were unknown and may explain richness differences.

The clonotype was recovered from a woman aged 18 to 75 with a cervical HPV16 infection that either progressed to CIN3+ or cleared (not recorded which). The chain is built from TRBV2 and TRBJ1-2; TRBD1 agrees at 7 bases. Material for sequencing was blood buffy coat. The CDR3 bases that were read are TGTGCCAGCAGTGACCCCGGGACAGTTAACAACTATGGC. Its translation: CASSDPGTVNNYG. The full CDR3 protein reads CASSDPGTVNNYGYTF. Complete variable domain (other parts from reference TRBV2 and TRBJ1-2): EPEVTQTPSHQVTQMGQEVILRCVPISNHLYFYWYRQILGQKVEFLVSFYNNEISEKSEIFDDQFSVERPDGSNFTLKIRSTKLEDSAMYFCASSDPGTVNNYGYTFGSGTRLTVV.